This T cell receptor (beta chain) was found in a study of early T cells in non-severe SARS-CoV-2 infection. On the study more broadly: Unsorted whole-blood RNA was sequenced in bulk, leaving chains unpaired. Study outcomes and limitations: The matching step, a VDJdb search, favored anti-spike CD8 responses and missed private and CD4 specificities.

Individual cDNA molecules were tagged with unique molecular identifiers. One entry per CDR3 protein results from TCRdb running MiXCR on the 5' RACE reads. In the table there are some 60,000 distinct CDR3 sequences, more than 8.5% of which are singletons. In this sample, this clonotype turned up many times. Its antigen is currently unknown. CDR1 DFQATT and CDR2 SNEGSKA come from the germline V gene (reference sequence). This CDR3 is 14 amino acids long. The germline V and J ends were trimmed by 5 bases and 5 bases, with 19 bases remaining between them. The clonotype originates from an adult who was a healthcare worker with PCR-confirmed SARS-CoV-2 infection or an uninfected control (not recorded which). The sample comprised whole blood. V is TRBV20-1 and J is TRBJ2-7; D is unclear. Here the CDR3 DNA reads TGCAGTGCTCCAAGCCTGGCTAACGCTGACGAGCAGTACTTC. This codes for CSAPSLANADEQYF.